The rows below give T cell receptor beta chains drawn from one sample of a study of human versus mouse CDR3 diversity and MHC coevolution. The table came from immunoSEQ multiplex PCR; TCRdb's copy has only in-frame clones and leaves some out. The data hold around 77,000 clones, with 92% observed a single time. Sequenced: naive CD4+ T cells from blood. All receptors come from a person aged 30 to 70 in good health. Each CDR3 is given with its conserved first and last residue. Each record gives: J gene, V gene, D gene, clone size, CDR3 DNA, CDR3 protein. D genes are given only for firm matches. The listing skips clone size in some rows; elsewhere it reads once, few, many or a size class.

J: TRBJ2-7; V: TRBV5-1; D: TRBD1; size: few; DNA: TGCGCCAGCAGCTGGGGACAGGGTTGGGGCGAGCAGTACTTC; CDR3: CASSWGQGWGEQYF
J: TRBJ1-1; V: TRBV5-4; D: -; size: -; DNA: TGTGCCAGCAGCTTGTCCGACACTGAAGCTTTCTTT; CDR3: CASSLSDTEAFF
J: TRBJ2-7; V: TRBV7-2; D: -; size: few; DNA: TGTGCCAGCAGCTTTATCACAGTGGGTTCCTACGAGCAGTACTTC; CDR3: CASSFITVGSYEQYF
J: TRBJ2-3; V: TRBV5-1; D: -; size: once; DNA: TGCGCCAGCAGCTTGGACGTCAGGGGGGGCACAGATACGCAGTATTTT; CDR3: CASSLDVRGGTDTQYF
J: TRBJ2-2; V: TRBV4-1; D: TRBD2; size: -; DNA: TGCGCCAGCAGCCAAGCCCATCTACTTCTAGCGGGGGGGAGTACCGGGGAGCTGTTTTTT; CDR3: CASSQAHLLLAGGSTGELFF
J: TRBJ2-1; V: TRBV27; D: TRBD2; size: -; DNA: TGTGCCAGCAGATTTAGCGGGAGGGCCTACAATGAGCAGTTCTTC; CDR3: CASRFSGRAYNEQFF
J: TRBJ2-5; V: TRBV5-1; D: TRBD1; size: -; DNA: TGCGCCAGCAGCTTAGTCCCGACAGGGGTCGGAGAGACCCAGTACTTC; CDR3: CASSLVPTGVGETQYF
J: TRBJ2-3; V: TRBV5-1; D: -; size: -; DNA: TGCGCCAGCAGCTTGGGAGGGGACACTCGCACAGATACGCAGTATTTT; CDR3: CASSLGGDTRTDTQYF
J: TRBJ1-3; V: TRBV5-1; D: -; size: once; DNA: TGCGCCAGCAGCCAGGGATCTGGAAACACCATATATTTT; CDR3: CASSQGSGNTIYF
J: TRBJ2-7; V: TRBV7-2; D: TRBD1; size: -; DNA: TGTGCCAGCAGCCAGGGGACAGCCTACGAGCAGTACTTC; CDR3: CASSQGTAYEQYF
J: TRBJ1-6; V: TRBV30; D: -; size: -; DNA: TGTGCCTCGAGGGGGGAGGTAGGGTCACCCCTCCACTTT; CDR3: CASRGEVGSPLHF
J: TRBJ2-7; V: TRBV4-1; D: -; size: -; DNA: TGCGCCAGCAGCCAAGATCCCTACCGGGAGCAGTACTTC; CDR3: CASSQDPYREQYF
J: TRBJ2-2; V: TRBV19; D: TRBD1; size: -; DNA: TGTGCCAGTAGTATGGGACAGTCGAACACCGGGGAGCTGTTTTTT; CDR3: CASSMGQSNTGELFF
J: TRBJ2-7; V: TRBV5-1; D: TRBD1; size: -; DNA: TGCGCCAGCAGCTTGGCTCTCGGACAGGACTACGAGCAGTACTTC; CDR3: CASSLALGQDYEQYF
J: TRBJ2-6; V: TRBV6-4; D: -; size: -; DNA: TGTGCCAGCAGTCGTGGGAGCTCTGGGGCCAACGTCCTGACTTTC; CDR3: CASSRGSSGANVLTF
J: TRBJ2-5; V: TRBV18; D: -; size: -; DNA: TGTGCCAGCTCACCACCGAGTAGTCAAGAGACCCAGTACTTC; CDR3: CASSPPSSQETQYF
J: TRBJ2-2; V: TRBV27; D: -; size: -; DNA: TGTGCCAGGCCCGTCCCAGCGGGCACCGGGGAGCTGTTTTTT; CDR3: CARPVPAGTGELFF
J: TRBJ1-6; V: TRBV18; D: TRBD1; size: -; DNA: TGTGCCAGCTCACCAACAGGGGGTAAGGATTCACCCCTCCACTTT; CDR3: CASSPTGGKDSPLHF
J: TRBJ1-1; V: TRBV27; D: TRBD1; size: -; DNA: TGTGCCAGCAGTTTAACGGGACAGGTGAACACTGAAGCTTTCTTT; CDR3: CASSLTGQVNTEAFF
J: TRBJ2-5; V: TRBV2; D: TRBD1; size: -; DNA: TGTGCCAGCAGCGCCGGGACAGGGGGCCAAGAGACCCAGTACTTC; CDR3: CASSAGTGGQETQYF
J: TRBJ2-2; V: TRBV5-4; D: -; size: -; DNA: TGTGCCAGCAGTTCAAGGGGCACCGGGGAGCTGTTTTTT; CDR3: CASSSRGTGELFF
J: TRBJ1-2; V: TRBV5-4; D: -; size: -; DNA: TGTGCCAGCAGCGAAAGGACATCAGGAGGGCCTGGCTACACCTTC; CDR3: CASSERTSGGPGYTF
J: TRBJ1-2; V: TRBV5-1; D: -; size: -; DNA: TGCGCCAGCAAAATTCCGGGGGGGGAGAGCTATGGCTACACCTTC; CDR3: CASKIPGGESYGYTF
J: TRBJ1-1; V: TRBV10-3; D: -; size: -; DNA: TGTGCCATCAGTGATTGGGTGGACAGCGAAGCTTTCTTT; CDR3: CAISDWVDSEAFF
J: TRBJ1-5; V: TRBV30; D: -; size: -; DNA: TGTGCCTGGAGTGGGACAATTGATCAGCCCCAGCATTTT; CDR3: CAWSGTIDQPQHF
J: TRBJ2-7; V: TRBV28; D: -; size: -; DNA: TGTGCCAGCAGTTCCCCGGGGGAGCGGTTCGACTTC; CDR3: CASSSPGERFDF
J: TRBJ1-2; V: TRBV10-3; D: -; size: few; DNA: TGTGCCATCAGTGAAACAGAATATGGCTACACCTTC; CDR3: CAISETEYGYTF
J: TRBJ2-7; V: TRBV5-6; D: -; size: -; DNA: TGTGCCAGCAGCACTACACACAGGATCTACGAGCAGTACTTC; CDR3: CASSTTHRIYEQYF
J: TRBJ1-5; V: TRBV7-8; D: -; size: -; DNA: TGTGCCAGCAGCCCACAGGTTAATAGCAATCAGCCCCAGCATTTT; CDR3: CASSPQVNSNQPQHF
J: TRBJ2-3; V: TRBV29-1; D: -; size: -; DNA: TGCAGCGTGACATACTCCACAGATACGCAGTATTTT; CDR3: CSVTYSTDTQYF
J: TRBJ2-7; V: TRBV28; D: -; size: -; DNA: TGTGCCAGCATGACATCGGGGTTTCGGCCCGAGCAGTACTTC; CDR3: CASMTSGFRPEQYF
J: TRBJ1-5; V: TRBV2; D: TRBD1; size: -; DNA: TGTGCCAGCAGGGGACAGGGGGCTGGGCCCCAGCATTTT; CDR3: CASRGQGAGPQHF
J: TRBJ2-4; V: TRBV28; D: TRBD2; size: -; DNA: TGTGCCAGCAGTTTATCGGGGGGGCGGGACGGGTACATTCAGTACTTC; CDR3: CASSLSGGRDGYIQYF
J: TRBJ2-7; V: TRBV6-1; D: -; size: -; DNA: TGTGCCAGCAGTGAGGCACAGTACCGCGACGAGCAGTACTTC; CDR3: CASSEAQYRDEQYF
J: TRBJ2-5; V: TRBV5-4; D: -; size: -; DNA: TGTGCCAGCAACCGGGGGTCGGAGACCCAGTACTTC; CDR3: CASNRGSETQYF
J: TRBJ2-6; V: TRBV5-1; D: TRBD2; size: -; DNA: TGCGCCAGCAGCTTGGAGGGACTAGCGGGATACTCTGGGGCCAACGTCCTGACTTTC; CDR3: CASSLEGLAGYSGANVLTF
J: TRBJ1-5; V: TRBV6-6; D: -; size: -; DNA: TGTGCCAGCAGTTACATAGGGGGGGATCAGCCCCAGCATTTT; CDR3: CASSYIGGDQPQHF
J: TRBJ2-5; V: TRBV6-1; D: -; size: -; DNA: TGTGCCAGCCTGGACCGAGGAGGATCGGAGACCCAGTACTTC; CDR3: CASLDRGGSETQYF
J: TRBJ2-7; V: TRBV5-1; D: TRBD2; size: -; DNA: TGCGCCAGCAGCCCGGGGACTAGCGGGAACGAGCAGTACTTC; CDR3: CASSPGTSGNEQYF
J: TRBJ1-2; V: TRBV5-1; D: TRBD1; size: -; DNA: TGCGCCAGCAGGAGACAGGGGCTCTATGGCTACACCTTC; CDR3: CASRRQGLYGYTF
J: TRBJ2-1; V: TRBV4-1; D: -; size: -; DNA: TGCGCCAGCAGCCAATCCCTCAGCTCCTACAATGAGCAGTTCTTC; CDR3: CASSQSLSSYNEQFF
J: TRBJ1-1; V: TRBV4-2; D: -; size: -; DNA: TGTGCCAGCAGCCAAGTCGGGGACACTGAAGCTTTCTTT; CDR3: CASSQVGDTEAFF
J: TRBJ1-2; V: TRBV6-5; D: TRBD1; size: -; DNA: TGTGCCAGCAGAGCCGACGGGACAGCTGGCGGCTACACCTTC; CDR3: CASRADGTAGGYTF
J: TRBJ1-5; V: TRBV29-1; D: -; size: -; DNA: TGCAGCATCAAGTGGCAGGACAATCAGCCCCAGCATTTT; CDR3: CSIKWQDNQPQHF
J: TRBJ2-2; V: TRBV14; D: TRBD2; size: -; DNA: TGTGCCAGCAGCCGTATGGGAGGGGATAACACCGGGGAGCTGTTTTTT; CDR3: CASSRMGGDNTGELFF
J: TRBJ1-2; V: TRBV30; D: TRBD1; size: -; DNA: TGTGCCTGGAGTATGGGACAGGTCTCCGGGACGTATGGCTACACCTTC; CDR3: CAWSMGQVSGTYGYTF
J: TRBJ2-3; V: TRBV5-1; D: TRBD1; size: -; DNA: TGCGCCAGCAGCTGGGGGACAGGGGGGACAGATACGCAGTATTTT; CDR3: CASSWGTGGTDTQYF
J: TRBJ2-7; V: TRBV7-9; D: TRBD2; size: -; DNA: TGTGCCAGCAGCCCCGGGGGGATTACGTCCGGGCAGTACTTC; CDR3: CASSPGGITSGQYF
J: TRBJ1-2; V: TRBV6-5; D: -; size: -; DNA: TGTGCCAGCAGTTACCCCTCGGGGTATGGCTACACCTTC; CDR3: CASSYPSGYGYTF
J: TRBJ1-6; V: TRBV6-5; D: -; size: -; DNA: TGTGCCAGCAGTTACAACGGGTTTGATTCACCCCTCCACTTT; CDR3: CASSYNGFDSPLHF
J: TRBJ1-2; V: TRBV18; D: -; size: -; DNA: TGTGCCAGCTCACCCCTCTTAGGCAGGGGCTATGGCTACACCTTC; CDR3: CASSPLLGRGYGYTF
J: TRBJ2-3; V: TRBV4-2; D: TRBD2; size: -; DNA: TGTGCCAGCAGCCAACGGATTCTGCTAGCGGAAAGCACAGATACGCAGTATTTT; CDR3: CASSQRILLAESTDTQYF
J: TRBJ2-7; V: TRBV25-1; D: TRBD1; size: -; DNA: TGTGCCAGCAGTGACATGGACAGGCTAGCCTACGAGCAGTACTTC; CDR3: CASSDMDRLAYEQYF
J: TRBJ1-4; V: TRBV2; D: -; size: -; DNA: TGTGCCAGCAGGCCAGCAGGTCCGAAGGAGGTAAAACTGTTTTTT; CDR3: CASRPAGPKEVKLFF
J: TRBJ2-7; V: TRBV6-5; D: TRBD1; size: -; DNA: TGTGCCATCGGGACAGATTCCTACGAGCAGTACTTC; CDR3: CAIGTDSYEQYF